The rows below give T cell receptor beta chains drawn from one sample of a study of blood T cells in healthy people across ages. TCRdb re-called the 5' RACE reads through MiXCR, storing one row per CDR3 protein. The top ten clones hold about 4.1% of a sample with roughly 1.5 million distinct CDR3 sequences, approximately 43% of them seen once. Sequenced input: blood. Source of these receptors: a woman between 18 and 30 years old in good health. Each CDR3 is given with its conserved first and last residue.

v_call cdr3_aa
TRBV3-1 CASSSRQRGTDTQYF
TRBV9 CASRPSHRRTEAFF
TRBV19 CASRDVGQPNQPQHF
TRBV5-1 CASSSGLGCEQYF
TRBV6-2/TRBV6-3 CASSFHTPNTEAFF
TRBV18 CASWSGLNTGELFF
TRBV6-5 CASGQISGTTGELFF
TRBV12-5 CASGSTGPYNEQFF
TRBV19 CASSAGQLSNEKLFF
TRBV7-9 CASSLTPPDEQFF
TRBV9 CASSSGGGGDNEQFF
TRBV10-3 CAISESGSNQPQHF
TRBV7-9 CASSFQGVYQQYF
TRBV20-1 CSAREGTGHQPQHF
TRBV12-3/TRBV12-4 CASSTDGPGGEQYF
TRBV5-1 CASSFDRGLPYEQYF
TRBV28 CASIPGTRSEKLFF
TRBV4-2 CASSQAINRDSGYEQYF
TRBV12-3/TRBV12-4 CASSYLLGGGAYEQYF
TRBV24-1 CATSDLGGQETQYF
TRBV4-1 CASSLRDRGGYGYTF
TRBV18 CASSPTGTDYEQYF
TRBV4-3 CASSPRTSLDYEQYF
TRBV12-3/TRBV12-4 CASSFLYGTSTEAFF
TRBV6-6 CASSRTGGGTPLHF
TRBV11-2 CASSPDRGAYNSPLHF
TRBV6-5 CASKNKVYNEQFF